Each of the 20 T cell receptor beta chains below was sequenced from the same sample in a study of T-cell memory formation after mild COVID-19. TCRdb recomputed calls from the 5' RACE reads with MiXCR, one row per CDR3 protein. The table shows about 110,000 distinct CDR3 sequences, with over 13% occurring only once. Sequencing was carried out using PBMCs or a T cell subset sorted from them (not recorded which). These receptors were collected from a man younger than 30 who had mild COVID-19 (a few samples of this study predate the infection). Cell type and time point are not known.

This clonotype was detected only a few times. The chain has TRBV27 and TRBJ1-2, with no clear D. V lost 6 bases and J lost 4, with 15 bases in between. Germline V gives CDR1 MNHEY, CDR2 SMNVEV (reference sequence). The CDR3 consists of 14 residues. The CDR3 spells CASSPTLSFYGYTF. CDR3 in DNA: TGTGCCAGCAGCCCGACCCTCTCGTTCTATGGCTACACCTTC.

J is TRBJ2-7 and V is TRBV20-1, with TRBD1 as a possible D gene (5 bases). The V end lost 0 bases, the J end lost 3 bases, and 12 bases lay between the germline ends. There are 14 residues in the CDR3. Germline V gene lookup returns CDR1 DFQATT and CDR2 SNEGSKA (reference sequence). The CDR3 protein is CSARDWGSFYEQYF. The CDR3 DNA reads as TGCAGTGCTAGAGATTGGGGCAGCTTCTACGAGCAGTACTTC.

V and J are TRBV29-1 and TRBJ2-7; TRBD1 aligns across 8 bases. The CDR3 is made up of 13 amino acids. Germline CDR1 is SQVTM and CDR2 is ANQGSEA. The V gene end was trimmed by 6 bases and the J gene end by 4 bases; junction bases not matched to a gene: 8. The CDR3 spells CSVTGQGVYEQYF. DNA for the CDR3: TGCAGCGTGACCGGACAGGGAGTATACGAGCAGTACTTC.

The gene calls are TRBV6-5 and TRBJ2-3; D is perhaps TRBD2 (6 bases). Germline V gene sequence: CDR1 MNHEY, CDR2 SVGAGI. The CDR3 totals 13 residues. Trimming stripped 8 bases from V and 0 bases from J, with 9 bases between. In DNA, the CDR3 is TGTGCCAGCTGGCGGGGCAGCACAGATACGCAGTATTTT. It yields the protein CASWRGSTDTQYF.

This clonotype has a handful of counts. CDR3 amino acids: CASNLRGAVEGSPLHF. The CDR3 nucleotides are TGTGCCAGCAATTTGCGGGGGGCGGTTGAAGGATCACCCCTCCACTTT. The J gene is TRBJ1-6, the V gene TRBV6-1, with a tentative D call TRBD1 (6 bases). This CDR3 has 16 amino acids. V was shortened by 7 bases and J by 10 bases, with 23 bases between the two germline ends. Germline V gene sequence: CDR1 MNHNS, CDR2 SASEGT.

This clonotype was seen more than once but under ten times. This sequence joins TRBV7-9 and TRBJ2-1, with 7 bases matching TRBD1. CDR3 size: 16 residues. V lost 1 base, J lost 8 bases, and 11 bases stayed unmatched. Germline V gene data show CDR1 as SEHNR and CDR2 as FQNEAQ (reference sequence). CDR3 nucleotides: TGTGCCAGCAGCTTAGGGTCGCGACAGGGTAACCATGAGCAGTTCTTC. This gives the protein CASSLGSRQGNHEQFF.

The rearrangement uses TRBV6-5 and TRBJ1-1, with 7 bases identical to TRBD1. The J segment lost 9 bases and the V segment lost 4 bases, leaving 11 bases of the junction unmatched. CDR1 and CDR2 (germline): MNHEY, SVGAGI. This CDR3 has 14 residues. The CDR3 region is CASSLGGDSLQAFF. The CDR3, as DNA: TGTGCCAGCAGTTTAGGAGGGGACAGCTTACAAGCTTTCTTT.

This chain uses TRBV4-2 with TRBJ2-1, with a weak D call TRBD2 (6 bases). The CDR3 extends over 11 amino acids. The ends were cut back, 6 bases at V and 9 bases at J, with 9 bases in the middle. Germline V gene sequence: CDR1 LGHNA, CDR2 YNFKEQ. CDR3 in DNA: TGTGCCAGCAGGGGGGGAACTGAGCAGTTCTTC. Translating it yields CASRGGTEQFF.

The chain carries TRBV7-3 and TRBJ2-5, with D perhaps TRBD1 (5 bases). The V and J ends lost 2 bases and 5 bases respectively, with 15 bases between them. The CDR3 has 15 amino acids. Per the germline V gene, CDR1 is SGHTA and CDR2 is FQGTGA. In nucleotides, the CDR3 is TGTGCCAGCAGCTTATTATCAGGGAAGGGGGAGACCCAGTACTTC. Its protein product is CASSLLSGKGETQYF.

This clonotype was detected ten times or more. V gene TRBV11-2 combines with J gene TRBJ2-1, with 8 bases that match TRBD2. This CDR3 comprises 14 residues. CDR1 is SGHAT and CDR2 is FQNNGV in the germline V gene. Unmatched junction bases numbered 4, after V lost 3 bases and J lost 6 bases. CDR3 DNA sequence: TGTGCCAGCAGCTTGGTAGCGGGGCTCAATGAGCAGTTCTTC. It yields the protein CASSLVAGLNEQFF.

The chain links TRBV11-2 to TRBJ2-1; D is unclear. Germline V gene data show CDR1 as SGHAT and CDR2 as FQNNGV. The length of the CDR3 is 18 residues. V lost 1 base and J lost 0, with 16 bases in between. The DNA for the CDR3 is TGTGCCAGCAGCTTAGGGCGGCAAGGTCGAAGCTCCTACAATGAGCAGTTCTTC. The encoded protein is CASSLGRQGRSSYNEQFF.

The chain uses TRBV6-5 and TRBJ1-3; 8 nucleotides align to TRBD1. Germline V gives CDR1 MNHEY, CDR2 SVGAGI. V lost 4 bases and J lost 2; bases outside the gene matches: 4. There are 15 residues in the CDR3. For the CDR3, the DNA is TGTGCCAGCAGTTTACAGGGGGTAGCTGGAAACACCATATATTTT. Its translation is CASSLQGVAGNTIYF.

The CDR3 sequence: CASRSNRYTEAFF. The CDR3 coding sequence is TGTGCCAGCAGATCAAACAGATACACTGAAGCTTTCTTT. The V call is TRBV12-3 or TRBV12-4, the J call TRBJ1-1; D call uncertain. Trimming took 6 bases from V and 3 from J, leaving 11 bases between them. This CDR3 region has 13 residues.

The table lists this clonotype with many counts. CDR3 nucleotides: TGTGCCAGCAGCCAAGAGGGCGGGGGGCACACAGATACGCAGTATTTT. Translation: CASSQEGGGHTDTQYF. V usage is TRBV3-1 and J usage is TRBJ2-3, with 8 positions matching TRBD2. The ends lost 0 bases at V and 2 bases at J; junction bases unmatched: 4. This CDR3 spans 16 amino acids. CDR1 is LGHDT, CDR2 YNNKEL, per germline (reference sequence).

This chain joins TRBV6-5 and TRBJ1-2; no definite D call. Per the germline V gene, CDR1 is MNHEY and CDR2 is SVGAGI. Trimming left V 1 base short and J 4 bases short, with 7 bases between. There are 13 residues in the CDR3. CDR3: CASSYYSTYGYTF. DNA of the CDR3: TGTGCCAGCAGTTACTACAGCACCTATGGCTACACCTTC.

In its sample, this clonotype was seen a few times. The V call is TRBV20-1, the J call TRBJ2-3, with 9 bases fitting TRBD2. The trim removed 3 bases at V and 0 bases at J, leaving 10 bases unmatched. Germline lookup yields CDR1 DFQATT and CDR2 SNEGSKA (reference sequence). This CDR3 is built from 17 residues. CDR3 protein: CSASLAGAAYSTDTQYF. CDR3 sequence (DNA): TGCAGTGCTAGTTTAGCGGGGGCCGCATATAGCACAGATACGCAGTATTTT.

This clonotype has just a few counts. CDR3 sequence (DNA): TGTGCCAGTAGTATCTTCCCCGGCTCCTACAATGAGCAGTTCTTC. This encodes CASSIFPGSYNEQFF. The chain couples TRBV19 to TRBJ2-1; D unclear. Per the germline V gene, CDR1 is LNHDA and CDR2 is SQIVND (reference sequence). The CDR3 sequence is 15 residues long. The V end lost 3 bases, the J end lost 0 bases, and 9 bases lay between the germline ends.

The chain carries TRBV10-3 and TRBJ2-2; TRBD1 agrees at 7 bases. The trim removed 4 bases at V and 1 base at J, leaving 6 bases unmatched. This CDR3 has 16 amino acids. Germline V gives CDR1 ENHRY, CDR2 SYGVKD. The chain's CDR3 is CAISGTGTVNTGELFF. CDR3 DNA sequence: TGTGCCATCAGTGGTACCGGGACAGTGAACACCGGGGAGCTGTTTTTT.

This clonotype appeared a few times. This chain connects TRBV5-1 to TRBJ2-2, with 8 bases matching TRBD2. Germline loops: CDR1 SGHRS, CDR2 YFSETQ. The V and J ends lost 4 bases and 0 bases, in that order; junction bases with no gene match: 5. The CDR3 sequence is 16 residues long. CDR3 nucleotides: TGCGCCAGCAGCCCGACTAGCGCCGCGAACACCGGGGAGCTGTTTTTT. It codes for CASSPTSAANTGELFF.

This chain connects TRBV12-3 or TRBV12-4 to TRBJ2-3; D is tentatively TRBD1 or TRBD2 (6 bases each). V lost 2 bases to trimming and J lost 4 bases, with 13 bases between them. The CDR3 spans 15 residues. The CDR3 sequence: CASSLPGAVADTQYF. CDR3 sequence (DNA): TGTGCCAGCAGTTTACCGGGGGCGGTGGCAGATACGCAGTATTTT.